A selection of T cell receptor beta chains follows, all from one sample in a study of cytomegalovirus exposure and HLA in healthy donors. Clones were read by immunoSEQ multiplex PCR, and TCRdb kept only the in-frame ones, dropping some. The sample consists of 160,000 or so clones, approximately 79% of them appearing once. The sequencing sample was made of PBMCs. The receptors here all came from a man aged 35-49 years in good health and CMV-seronegative. The CDR3 runs from the conserved cysteine through the conserved F or W. The order of the fields is CDR3 DNA, CDR3 protein, D gene, J gene, clone size, V gene. D genes are given only for firm matches. Only some rows state a clone size, as once, few, many or a class for expanded clones.

TGTGCCAGCAGCGCGGGACGGGGGAGAGATACGCAGTATTTT	CASSAGRGRDTQYF	-	TRBJ2-3	-	TRBV7-6
TGTGCCAGCAGCTTTTGGCAGGGGCTAGAGACCCAGTACTTC	CASSFWQGLETQYF	-	TRBJ2-5	-	TRBV11-2
TGTGCTTCTCTACAGGGCGCGGGCTATGGCTACACCTTC	CASLQGAGYGYTF	-	TRBJ1-2	-	TRBV30
TGTGCCAGCAATGGACTAGCGGGGGGACAAGAGACCCAGTACTTC	CASNGLAGGQETQYF	TRBD2	TRBJ2-5	-	TRBV6-5
TGTGCCAGCAGCTCCGGACTAGCGGGTCAATGGGAGGAGACCCAGTACTTC	CASSSGLAGQWEETQYF	TRBD2	TRBJ2-5	-	TRBV7-2
TGTGCCAGCAGCAAAGGTCTGGGGGATGGGCAGGGGGCCACTGAAGCTTTCTTT	CASSKGLGDGQGATEAFF	-	TRBJ1-1	once	TRBV21-1
TGTGCCAGCAGTGCCCCTAGGGACAAGCCTGGGGCCAACGTCCTGACTTTC	CASSAPRDKPGANVLTF	-	TRBJ2-6	-	TRBV2
TGTGCCAGCAGCGTAGAGCTGCGCCTTGAGCAGTTCTTC	CASSVELRLEQFF	-	TRBJ2-1	few	TRBV9
TGTGCCAGCAGTGCTCAAACAGGGATCTATAATTCACCCCTCCACTTT	CASSAQTGIYNSPLHF	-	TRBJ1-6	-	TRBV6-1
TGTGCCAGCAGTGAAAACGCGGACAGAAATTCACCCCTCCACTTT	CASSENADRNSPLHF	-	TRBJ1-6	-	TRBV6-1
TGTGCCACACAGGTGGGAAACACCATATATTTT	CATQVGNTIYF	-	TRBJ1-3	-	TRBV10-3
TGCAGCGTTGGAACAGACAACACAGATACGCAGTATTTT	CSVGTDNTDTQYF	-	TRBJ2-3	-	TRBV29-1
TGTGCCATCAGTGTTAGACAGGGGATCCAAGAGACCCAGTACTTC	CAISVRQGIQETQYF	TRBD1	TRBJ2-5	-	TRBV10-3
TGTTCCAGCAGCCTCCGGGACTACACAGATACGCAGTATTTT	CSSSLRDYTDTQYF	TRBD2	TRBJ2-3	-	TRBV7-9
TGTGCCAGCAGCTTAGGCAGGCTAAACACTGAAGCTTTCTTT	CASSLGRLNTEAFF	-	TRBJ1-1	few	TRBV7-3
TGTGCCAGCAGCCCCTCAGGGGGCGACTTAGTTTATGGCTACACCTTC	CASSPSGGDLVYGYTF	TRBD1	TRBJ1-2	once	TRBV7-9
TGTGCCTGGAGTCTAGGGGCTAACTATGGCTACACCTTC	CAWSLGANYGYTF	-	TRBJ1-2	-	TRBV30